The 9 T cell receptor beta chains in this list originate from one sample, sequenced in a study of T cell clones after liver transplantation. Sequencing used immunoSEQ multiplex PCR; TCRdb keeps in-frame clones, though not all of them. The sample shows tens of thousands of clones, 60% to 80% of them seen only once. The specimen was CD4+ T cells from blood, collected at the 22-month timepoint. Receptors originate from a human patient who received a liver transplant. Some T cells may be graft donor cells.

The chain employs TRBV7-6 and TRBJ1-4, with TRBD1 identical over 7 bases. V dropped 5 bases and J dropped 4; count of bases not matched to a gene: 7. This CDR3 has 15 residues. Germline CDR1 reads SGHVS; CDR2 reads FNYEAQ. The CDR3 DNA sequence: TGTGCCAGCAGCATACGACAGGGCCTTAATGAAAAACTGTTTTTT. Amino acids: CASSIRQGLNEKLFF.

This chain uses TRBV2 with TRBJ1-1, with D possibly matching TRBD1 (6 bases). CDR1 is SNHLY and CDR2 is FYNNEI in the germline V gene. V was trimmed by 0 bases and J by 6 bases, leaving 14 bases between them. This CDR3 is built from 15 residues. CDR3 amino acids: CASSEAGRGNPEAFF. The CDR3 DNA reads TGTGCCAGCAGTGAAGCGGGCAGGGGTAACCCTGAAGCTTTCTTT.

The chain carries TRBV7-8 and TRBJ2-1; D uncertain. The germline CDR1 and CDR2 sequences are SGHVS and FQNEAQ. CDR3 length: 14 residues. V was trimmed by 1 base and J by 4 bases, leaving 8 bases between them. CDR3 residues: CASSLVDGYNEQFF. CDR3 coding DNA: TGTGCCAGCAGCTTAGTTGACGGGTACAATGAGCAGTTCTTC.

This chain uses TRBV6-1 with TRBJ2-7; 10 bases align to TRBD1. This CDR3 has 15 amino acids. The germline gives CDR1 MNHNS, CDR2 SASEGT. V trimming: 8 bases; J trimming: 0 bases; junction bases outside the gene matches: 7. The DNA of the CDR3 is TGTGCCAGCTGGACGGGACAGGGGACCTCCTACGAGCAGTACTTC. Encoded protein: CASWTGQGTSYEQYF.

The rearrangement joins TRBV2 to TRBJ2-1; 10 bases fit TRBD1. J gave up 7 bases and V 8 bases, and 5 bases lay outside the gene matches. The germline V gene has CDR1 SNHLY and CDR2 FYNNEI. There are 13 residues in the CDR3. Here the CDR3 reads CASLTGGGNEQFF. DNA of the CDR3: TGTGCCAGCCTGACAGGGGGCGGGAATGAGCAGTTCTTC. Filled out from reference TRBV2 and TRBJ2-1, the complete variable domain reads EPEVTQTPSHQVTQMGQEVILRCVPISNHLYFYWYRQILGQKVEFLVSFYNNEISEKSEIFDDQFSVERPDGSNFTLKIRSTKLEDSAMYFCASLTGGGNEQFFGPGTRLTVL.

This chain joins TRBV19 and TRBJ1-5; possible D gene TRBD1, 5 bases. CDR1 LNHDA and CDR2 SQIVND come from the germline V gene (reference sequence). This CDR3 is 15 amino acids long. Trimming removed 5 bases at V and 2 bases at J, with 13 bases between. CDR3 bases: TGTGCCAGTAGTGGGGCGGCAGACGGCAATCAGCCCCAGCATTTT. Its translation: CASSGAADGNQPQHF.

V gene TRBV5-1 combines with J gene TRBJ2-3; D call uncertain. Germline CDR1 and CDR2: SGHRS and YFSETQ. Trimming left V 4 bases short and J 7 bases short, with 13 bases between. There are 13 residues in the CDR3. CDR3 sequence (DNA): TGCGCCAGCAGCAACCCAACGTCACATACGCAGTATTTT. Protein sequence: CASSNPTSHTQYF.

The chain has TRBV6-6 and TRBJ1-1, with 8 bases aligning to TRBD1. Germline V gene sequence: CDR1 MNHNY, CDR2 SVGAGI (reference sequence). This CDR3 spans 15 amino acids. The junction had 12 bases not matched to a gene; V was cut back by 8 bases and J by 4 bases. CDR3 nucleotides: TGTGCCAGCCGTTCTACGACAGGGGCGGTCACTGAAGCTTTCTTT. It codes for CASRSTTGAVTEAFF.

This clone showed up just a few times. J is TRBJ1-5 and V is TRBV28; the D is unclear. The CDR3 contains 11 residues. Trimming pared 4 bases from V and 11 bases from J, leaving 9 bases between. Per the germline V gene, CDR1 is MDHEN and CDR2 is SYDVKM. The CDR3 sequence is CASSYNVAQHF. The CDR3 DNA reads as TGTGCCAGCAGTTACAATGTAGCCCAGCATTTT.